Listed here are 25 T cell receptor beta chains from one sample, sequenced in a study of T cell changes during pregnancy in multiple sclerosis. Some clones are missing from TCRdb's copy, which holds only in-frame ones; the method was immunoSEQ multiplex PCR. The sample has around 100,000 clones, 92% seen once; the top ten hold about 1.5%. This material consisted of peripheral blood, taken in the third trimester of pregnancy. The source is a female donor with multiple sclerosis, enrolled in a pregnancy study.

The CDR3 region is CASTTGVGTEAFF. In nucleotides, the CDR3 is TGTGCCAGCACCACGGGGGTAGGCACTGAAGCTTTCTTT. The chain carries TRBV27 and TRBJ1-1; D might be TRBD1 (5 bases). Germline-derived CDR1 and CDR2 are MNHEY and SMNVEV (reference sequence). V lost 7 bases, J lost 4 bases, and 13 bases lay in between. The CDR3 loop spans 13 amino acids.

The genes are TRBV7-2 and TRBJ2-1; 9 bases are shared with TRBD2. The CDR3 extends over 17 amino acids. V shed 6 bases, J shed 6 bases, and the junction held 15 bases outside the gene matches. The V gene's germline CDR1 is SGHTA and CDR2 FQGNSA. The CDR3 loop reads CASSPSPRASGVNEQFF. CDR3 bases: TGTGCCAGCAGTCCAAGCCCTCGAGCTAGCGGGGTCAATGAGCAGTTCTTC.

The gene calls are TRBV2 and TRBJ2-4, with 10 bases lining up with TRBD2. The CDR3 runs to 16 residues. Losses at the gene ends were 6 bases for V and 8 bases for J; bases not matched to a gene: 13. Germline lookup yields CDR1 SNHLY and CDR2 FYNNEI. CDR3 sequence (DNA): TGTGCCAGCAGCCCGCCCCTAGCGGGGGAGGGAGACATTCAGTACTTC. As protein: CASSPPLAGEGDIQYF. Supplemented by reference TRBV2 and TRBJ2-4, the full variable domain reads EPEVTQTPSHQVTQMGQEVILRCVPISNHLYFYWYRQILGQKVEFLVSFYNNEISEKSEIFDDQFSVERPDGSNFTLKIRSTKLEDSAMYFCASSPPLAGEGDIQYFGAGTRLSVL.

The V gene is TRBV6-5, the J gene TRBJ1-6; D unclear. V was cut by 2 bases and J by 8 bases, with 10 bases left in between. The CDR3 totals 14 residues. CDR1 MNHEY and CDR2 SVGAGI come from the germline V gene. The CDR3 DNA follows: TGTGCCAGCAGTTACGGCCAGGTCTATTCACCCCTCCACTTT. The encoded protein is CASSYGQVYSPLHF.

The chain is built from TRBV2 and TRBJ2-7; 12 nucleotides line up with TRBD2. J was trimmed by 4 bases and V by 2 bases; bases with no gene match: 6. CDR1 SNHLY and CDR2 FYNNEI come from the germline V gene. The CDR3 extends over 16 amino acids. CDR3 nucleotide sequence: TGTGCCAGCAGTGAAACGGGGACTAGCGGGTCTTACGAGCAGTACTTC. Translation: CASSETGTSGSYEQYF.

The chain is built from TRBV6-6 and TRBJ1-6, with D possibly TRBD1 on 6 matching bases. The length of the CDR3 is 16 residues. Germline V gives CDR1 MNHNY, CDR2 SVGAGI (reference sequence). V was shortened by 0 bases and J by 9 bases, with 15 bases between the two germline ends. Here the CDR3 reads CASSYSPWDITSPLHF. The CDR3 bases are TGTGCCAGCAGTTACTCGCCGTGGGACATTACTTCACCCCTCCACTTT.

The CDR3 protein is CASSAPSGHEKLFF. The CDR3 nucleotides are TGTGCCAGCAGTGCCCCGAGCGGGCATGAAAAACTGTTTTTT. J is TRBJ1-4 and V is TRBV6-1, with D hard to call. V lost 4 bases and J lost 6, with 12 bases in between. CDR1 is MNHNS and CDR2 is SASEGT in the germline V gene. The length of the CDR3 is 14 residues.

V is TRBV7-6 and J is TRBJ1-2; 9 nucleotides agree with TRBD1. CDR3 length equals 12 residues. CDR1 SGHVS and CDR2 FNYEAQ come from the germline V gene. The V gene end was trimmed by 5 bases and the J gene end by 9 bases; junction bases not matched to a gene: 4. The CDR3 DNA sequence: TGTGCCAGCAGCGGGGACAGGGAAAGCTACACCTTC. This sequence encodes CASSGDRESYTF.

This chain uses TRBV6-5 with TRBJ2-7; D possibly corresponds to TRBD1 (5 bases). Trimming shortened V by 2 bases and J by 4 bases, and 12 bases separated the two germline ends. This CDR3 comprises 14 residues. CDR1 and CDR2 (germline): MNHEY, SVGAGI. For the CDR3, the DNA is TGTGCCAGCAGTTACGGGGCAGATAGTTACGAGCAGTACTTC. Amino acid sequence: CASSYGADSYEQYF.

This clone appeared once. J is TRBJ1-1 and V is TRBV1; whether TRBD1, the table's D call, matches the DNA was not checked. TRBV1 has pseudogene status. The CDR3 consists of 18 residues. CDR3 sequence reads: CTSSQQFPWDRVNTEAFF. The CDR3 DNA reads as TGCACCAGCAGCCAACAATTTCCATGGGACAGGGTGAACACTGAAGCTTTCTTT.

In DNA form, the CDR3 reads TGCAGCGCCCTACGGGGAAACACCATATATTTT. It yields the protein CSALRGNTIYF. This chain uses TRBV29-1 with TRBJ1-3; unclear D gene. Germline lookup yields CDR1 SQVTM and CDR2 ANQGSEA. The CDR3 consists of 11 residues. Trimming left V 7 bases short and J 4 bases short, with 8 bases between.

This rearrangement joins TRBV27 to TRBJ1-3, with a possible D match to TRBD1 (5 bases). The germline CDR1 and CDR2 sequences are MNHEY and SMNVEV (reference sequence). V shed 4 bases and J shed 0 bases, with 7 bases lying between them. CDR3 length: 14 amino acids. Here the CDR3 reads CASSSRASGNTIYF. CDR3 bases: TGTGCCAGCAGTTCCAGGGCCTCTGGAAACACCATATATTTT.

The rearrangement joins TRBV19 to TRBJ2-5; 8 nucleotides align to TRBD2. The J segment lost 5 bases and the V segment lost 5 bases, leaving 7 bases of the junction unmatched. The CDR3 length is 14 residues. Germline V lookup: CDR1 LNHDA, CDR2 SQIVND (reference sequence). CDR3 sequence reads: CASSPAGVPETQYF. The CDR3, as DNA: TGTGCCAGTAGTCCAGCGGGAGTCCCCGAGACCCAGTACTTC. Together with reference TRBV19 and TRBJ2-5, the CDR3 gives the full variable domain: DGGITQSPKYLFRKEGQNVTLSCEQNLNHDAMYWYRQDPGQGLRLIYYSQIVNDFQKGDIAEGYSVSREKKESFPLTVTSAQKNPTAFYLCASSPAGVPETQYFGPGTRLLVL.

V is TRBV7-9 and J is TRBJ2-1, with D perhaps matching TRBD2 (6 bases). Germline V gives CDR1 SEHNR, CDR2 FQNEAQ (reference sequence). This CDR3 region has 16 residues. Deletions cut 7 bases from V and 12 bases from J, with 28 bases between. The CDR3: CASTGDAARRMSGQFF. The CDR3 DNA reads as TGTGCCAGCACGGGGGACGCGGCACGTCGAATGTCGGGGCAGTTCTTC.

V usage is TRBV5-4 and J usage is TRBJ1-1, with 12 bases fitting TRBD1. This CDR3 contains 15 residues. Germline V lookup: CDR1 SGHNT, CDR2 YYREEE (reference sequence). Losses at the gene ends were 2 bases for V and 6 bases for J; bases not matched to a gene: 5. CDR3 coding DNA: TGTGCCAGCAGCTTACCGGGACAGGGGGCCGCTGAAGCTTTCTTT. Translated: CASSLPGQGAAEAFF.

V is TRBV27 and J is TRBJ2-1, with TRBD2 matching over 12 bases. The CDR3 extends over 15 amino acids. V lost 4 bases, J lost 10 bases, and 8 bases stayed unmatched. Germline V CDR1 and CDR2: MNHEY, SMNVEV (reference sequence). This CDR3 reads CASSSLAGGPGEQFF. The CDR3 coding sequence is TGTGCCAGCAGTTCCCTAGCGGGGGGGCCTGGGGAGCAGTTCTTC.

This chain uses TRBV6-5 with TRBJ2-2, with 11 nucleotides matching TRBD2. The germline V gene has CDR1 MNHEY and CDR2 SVGAGI. The CDR3 is made up of 16 amino acids. V was pared by 2 bases and J by 7 bases, with 6 bases of the junction left unmatched. DNA of the CDR3: TGTGCCAGCAGTTACGGGACTAGCGGCTTCGACGGGGAGCTGTTTTTT. Amino acid sequence: CASSYGTSGFDGELFF.

The chain is built from TRBV18 and TRBJ2-7; TRBD1 is a possible D gene (6 bases). The CDR3 contains 16 residues. CDR1 and CDR2 (germline): KGHSH, LQKENI. Trimming shortened V by 1 base and J by 0 bases, and 13 bases separated the two germline ends. CDR3 nucleotides: TGTGCCAGCTCACCACTCGGGACACCTAGCTCCTACGAGCAGTACTTC. Translated: CASSPLGTPSSYEQYF.

The chain carries TRBV4-2 and TRBJ2-5; TRBD2 aligns across 11 bases. The germline V gene has CDR1 LGHNA and CDR2 YNFKEQ. V dropped 1 base and J dropped 3; count of bases not matched to a gene: 7. The CDR3 loop spans 17 amino acids. The CDR3 loop is CASSQVLAGGREETQYF. The CDR3 coding sequence is TGTGCCAGCAGCCAAGTTTTAGCGGGAGGGAGGGAAGAGACCCAGTACTTC.

This chain joins TRBV10-3 and TRBJ1-5; 8 bases line up with TRBD1. The CDR3 runs 16 residues. Per the germline V gene, CDR1 is ENHRY and CDR2 is SYGVKD. The V segment lost 0 bases and the J segment 3 bases; nucleotides outside the gene matches: 4. Here the CDR3 DNA reads TGTGCCATCAGTGAGTCTCGGACAGGGTACAATCAGCCCCAGCATTTT. Its protein is CAISESRTGYNQPQHF.

The rearrangement joins TRBV28 to TRBJ2-1; 9 nucleotides line up with TRBD1. The CDR3 sequence is 14 residues long. With V trimmed by 6 bases and J by 6 bases, 6 bases remained unmatched. Germline V gene lookup returns CDR1 MDHEN and CDR2 SYDVKM. In nucleotides, the CDR3 is TGTGCCAGCAGACTGGACAGGGGTCGCAATGAGCAGTTCTTC. Translation gives CASRLDRGRNEQFF.

V is TRBV10-3 and J is TRBJ1-4, with a possible D match to TRBD1 (5 bases). Trimming took 2 bases from V and 10 from J, leaving 14 bases between them. CDR1 and CDR2 (germline): ENHRY, SYGVKD. The CDR3 extends over 14 amino acids. The CDR3: CAISEGGTSVKLFF. The CDR3 region has the DNA TGTGCCATCAGTGAGGGGGGGACGTCTGTAAAACTGTTTTTT.

This chain joins TRBV6-5 and TRBJ1-1, with D perhaps matching TRBD1 (5 bases). This CDR3 is built from 13 residues. V was clipped by 5 bases and J by 5 bases, with 12 bases between them. Per the germline V gene, CDR1 is MNHEY and CDR2 is SVGAGI. The CDR3 reads CASSPGSRTEAFF. The CDR3 coding sequence is TGTGCCAGCAGTCCAGGGTCGAGGACTGAAGCTTTCTTT.

The chain recombines TRBV19 with TRBJ2-2; 9 positions match TRBD2. The CDR3 contains 17 residues. V lost 5 bases to trimming and J lost 4 bases; unmatched junction nucleotides: 11. Germline loops: CDR1 LNHDA, CDR2 SQIVND (reference sequence). CDR3 bases: TGTGCCAGTAGTGCCCCTGGGCTAGCGGGATCCACCGGGGAGCTGTTTTTT. Protein product: CASSAPGLAGSTGELFF.

This clone was seen just once. The chain joins TRBV19 to TRBJ1-5, with D possibly matching TRBD1 (6 bases). Germline assignment: CDR1 LNHDA and CDR2 SQIVND (reference sequence). V was trimmed by 6 bases and J by 4 bases, leaving 16 bases between them. The CDR3 extends over 15 amino acids. For the CDR3, the DNA is TGTGCCAGTAGGTCCTCCGGGACAATAAATCAGCCCCAGCATTTT. It yields the protein CASRSSGTINQPQHF.